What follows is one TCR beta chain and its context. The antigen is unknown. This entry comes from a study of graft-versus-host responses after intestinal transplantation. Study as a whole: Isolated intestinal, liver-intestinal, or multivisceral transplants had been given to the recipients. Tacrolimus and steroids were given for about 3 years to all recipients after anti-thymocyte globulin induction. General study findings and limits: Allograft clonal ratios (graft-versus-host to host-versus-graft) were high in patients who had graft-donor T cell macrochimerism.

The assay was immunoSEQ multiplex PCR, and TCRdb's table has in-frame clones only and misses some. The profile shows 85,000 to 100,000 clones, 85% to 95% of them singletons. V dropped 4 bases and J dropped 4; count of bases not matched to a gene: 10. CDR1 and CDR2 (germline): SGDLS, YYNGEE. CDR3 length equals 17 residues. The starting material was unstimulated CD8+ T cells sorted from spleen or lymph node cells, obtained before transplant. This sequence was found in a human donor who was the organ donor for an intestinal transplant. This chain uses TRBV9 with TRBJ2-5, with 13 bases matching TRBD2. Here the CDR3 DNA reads TGTGCCAGCAGCCCACCTGGACTAGCGGGAGTCATAGAGACCCAGTACTTC. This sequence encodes CASSPPGLAGVIETQYF.